The 2 T cell receptor beta chains below come from one sample, sequenced in a study of cytomegalovirus exposure and HLA in healthy donors. Primers: 60 Vbeta forward and 13 Jbeta reverse. Repertoires were generated with immunoSEQ multiplex PCR, while TCRdb's copy carries only in-frame clones and drops some. Of about 120,000 clones listed, about 78% are singletons. Material for sequencing was PBMCs. These receptors all stem from a woman in her thirties or forties in good health and CMV-seropositive.

J is TRBJ1-1 and V is TRBV30; D may be TRBD1 (5 bases). V was trimmed by 0 bases and J by 5 bases, leaving 10 bases between them. CDR3 length equals 13 residues. Looked up from germline, CDR1 is GTSNPN and CDR2 is SVGIG (reference sequence). The CDR3 DNA reads as TGTGCCTGGAGTGTCAGGGTCGGGACTGAAGCTTTCTTT. This translates into CAWSVRVGTEAFF.

The chain links TRBV5-5 to TRBJ1-1; TRBD1 might be the D (5 bases). Germline V gives CDR1 SGHKS, CDR2 YYEKEE (reference sequence). The CDR3 length is 15 residues. Trimming removed 3 bases from V and 0 bases from J, with 12 bases in between. The CDR3 reads CASSWGRTLNTEAFF. CDR3 in DNA: TGTGCCAGCAGCTGGGGTAGGACATTGAACACTGAAGCTTTCTTT.